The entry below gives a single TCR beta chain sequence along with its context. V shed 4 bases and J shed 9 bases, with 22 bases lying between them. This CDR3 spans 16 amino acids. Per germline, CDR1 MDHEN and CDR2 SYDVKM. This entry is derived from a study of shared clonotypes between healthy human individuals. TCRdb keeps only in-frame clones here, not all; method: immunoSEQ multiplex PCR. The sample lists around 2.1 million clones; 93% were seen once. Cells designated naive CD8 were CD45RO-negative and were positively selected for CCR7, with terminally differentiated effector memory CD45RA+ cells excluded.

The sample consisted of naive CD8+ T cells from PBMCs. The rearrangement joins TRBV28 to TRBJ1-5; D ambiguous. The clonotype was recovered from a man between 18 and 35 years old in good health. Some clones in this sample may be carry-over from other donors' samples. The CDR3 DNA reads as TGTGCCAGCAGTTGGACGGTAGCAATCAGCTGGGGGCCCCAGCATTTT. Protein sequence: CASSWTVAISWGPQHF.